The present T cell receptor beta chain was sequenced within a study of yellow fever vaccine responses in identical twins. TCRdb used MiXCR to reprocess the RT-PCR reads, holding one entry per CDR3 protein. The table lists about 19,000 distinct CDR3 sequences, about two thirds of them singletons. A remark on this clonotype: The antigen remains unidentified.

This CDR3 is 16 amino acids long. V trimming: 7 bases; J trimming: 5 bases; junction bases outside the gene matches: 13. Notes on the study in general: After vaccination, twins' T cell response reportedly seemed partly convergent, partly personalized.

The sample consisted of T cells from blood (PBMCs), unsorted or a sorted subset (not recorded which), taken before or after yellow fever vaccination (not recorded which). The sequence derives from a woman younger than 35 who received the yellow fever vaccine. The rearrangement joins TRBV12-3 or TRBV12-4 to TRBJ2-1, with 8 bases fitting TRBD2. CDR3 nucleotide sequence: TGTGCCAGCATAGATTACAGCGGGAGTTACCACAATGAGCAGTTCTTC. Its protein is CASIDYSGSYHNEQFF.